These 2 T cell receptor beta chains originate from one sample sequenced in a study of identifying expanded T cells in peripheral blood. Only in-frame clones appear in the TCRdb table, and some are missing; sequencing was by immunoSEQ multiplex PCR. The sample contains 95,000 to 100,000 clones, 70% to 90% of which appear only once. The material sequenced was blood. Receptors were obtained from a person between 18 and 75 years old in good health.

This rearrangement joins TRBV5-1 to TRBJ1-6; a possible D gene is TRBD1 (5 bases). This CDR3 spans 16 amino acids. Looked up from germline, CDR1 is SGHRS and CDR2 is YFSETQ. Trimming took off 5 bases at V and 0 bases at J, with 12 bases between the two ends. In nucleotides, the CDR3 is TGCGCCAGCAGAGGGTCAGGGAGCTCCTATAATTCACCCCTCCACTTT. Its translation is CASRGSGSSYNSPLHF.

CDR3 bases: TGTGCCAGTAGTTTCGCAAGGAGCTCCTATAATTCACCCCTCCACTTT. As protein: CASSFARSSYNSPLHF. V is TRBV19 and J is TRBJ1-6; D unresolved. Trimming took off 5 bases at V and 0 bases at J, with 11 bases between the two ends. The CDR3 has 16 residues. Germline V gene lookup returns CDR1 LNHDA and CDR2 SQIVND (reference sequence). Combining the CDR3 with reference TRBV19 and TRBJ1-6 gives the whole variable domain DGGITQSPKYLFRKEGQNVTLSCEQNLNHDAMYWYRQDPGQGLRLIYYSQIVNDFQKGDIAEGYSVSREKKESFPLTVTSAQKNPTAFYLCASSFARSSYNSPLHFGNGTRLTVT.